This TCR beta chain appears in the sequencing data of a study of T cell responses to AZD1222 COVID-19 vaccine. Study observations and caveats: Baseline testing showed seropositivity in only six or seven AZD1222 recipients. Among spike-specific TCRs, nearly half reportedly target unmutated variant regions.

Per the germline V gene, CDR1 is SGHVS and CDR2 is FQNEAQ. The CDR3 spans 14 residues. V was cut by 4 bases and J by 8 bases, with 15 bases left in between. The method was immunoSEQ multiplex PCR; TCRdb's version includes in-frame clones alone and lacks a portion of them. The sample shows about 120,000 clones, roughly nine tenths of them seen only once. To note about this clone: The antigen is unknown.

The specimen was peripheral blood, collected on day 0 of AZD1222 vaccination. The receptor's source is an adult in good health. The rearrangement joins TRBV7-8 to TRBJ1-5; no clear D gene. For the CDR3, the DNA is TGTGCCAGCAGCTACGGCCTGGCTTTGGAGCCCCAGCATTTT. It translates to CASSYGLALEPQHF. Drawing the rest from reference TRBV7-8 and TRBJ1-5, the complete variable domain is GAGVSQSPRYKVAKRGQDVALRCDPISGHVSLFWYQQALGQGPEFLTYFQNEAQLDKSGLPSDRFFAERPEGSVSTLKIQRTQQEDSAVYLCASSYGLALEPQHFGDGTRLSIL.